The rows below give T cell receptor beta chains drawn from one sample of a study of shared clonotypes between healthy human individuals. Clones were sequenced by immunoSEQ multiplex PCR, and TCRdb holds only the in-frame ones, with some missing. Counted here are roughly 2.2 million clones, about 92% occurring once; the ten biggest clones make up approximately 0.4%. The sample was naive CD4+ T cells from PBMCs. All receptors derive from a young man in good health. Some clones in this sample may be carry-over from other donors' samples. CDR3s include the opening cysteine and the closing phenylalanine or tryptophan. D genes are given only for firm matches. A row's size may be missing; if present it is once, few, many or a size class.

abundance	d_gene	v_gene	j_gene	CDR3aa	CDR3nt
-	-	TRBV11-2	TRBJ2-7	CASSLGKGEQYF	TGTGCCAGCAGCTTGGGCAAGGGCGAGCAGTACTTC
-	TRBD2	TRBV7-8	TRBJ2-1	CASSLVAGDVTSEQFF	TGTGCCAGCAGCTTAGTAGCGGGAGACGTCACCAGTGAGCAGTTCTTC
few	-	TRBV6-6	TRBJ2-7	CASSYSTAYEQYF	TGTGCCAGCAGTTACTCGACAGCCTACGAGCAGTACTTC
-	-	TRBV5-1	TRBJ2-1	CASSPQGGYGGGLGDEQFF	TGCGCCAGCAGCCCCCAGGGTGGGTATGGCGGGGGCCTGGGGGATGAGCAGTTCTTC
-	TRBD1	TRBV6-6	TRBJ2-7	CASRPGTGTSSYEQYF	TGTGCCAGCAGGCCCGGGACAGGGACAAGCTCCTACGAGCAGTACTTC
-	TRBD2	TRBV19	TRBJ2-7	CASSIQAGGLNEQYF	TGTGCCAGTAGTATCCAAGCGGGAGGGTTGAACGAGCAGTACTTC
-	-	TRBV2	TRBJ1-2	CASSESRAANYGYTF	TGTGCCAGCAGTGAAAGTAGGGCCGCTAACTATGGCTACACCTTC
-	TRBD1	TRBV5-1	TRBJ2-1	CASSLAGGNEQFF	TGCGCCAGCAGCTTGGCAGGGGGCAATGAGCAGTTCTTC
-	TRBD2	TRBV6-1	TRBJ2-3	CASSEWRRASGATDTQYF	TGTGCCAGCAGTGAATGGAGAAGGGCTAGCGGGGCCACAGATACGCAGTATTTT
few	-	TRBV7-9	TRBJ1-1	CASSLAGQGTEAFF	TGTGCCAGCAGCTTAGCTGGGCAGGGCACTGAAGCTTTCTTT
-	TRBD2	TRBV10-3	TRBJ2-2	CAIRASGTPGELFF	TGTGCCATCAGGGCTAGCGGGACCCCCGGGGAGCTGTTTTTT
-	-	TRBV7-3	TRBJ2-7	CASSLGVSGSEQYF	TGTGCCAGCAGCTTAGGAGTTTCCGGCTCCGAGCAGTACTTC
-	-	TRBV2	TRBJ1-5	CASTGTRNNQPQHF	TGTGCCAGCACCGGGACGCGGAACAATCAGCCCCAGCATTTT
-	-	TRBV11-2	TRBJ1-5	CASSLGPGNQPQHF	TGTGCCAGCAGCTTGGGCCCGGGGAATCAGCCCCAGCATTTT
-	-	TRBV7-2	TRBJ2-7	CASSGRDSSPYEQYF	TGTGCCAGCAGCGGGAGGGACAGTTCGCCCTACGAGCAGTACTTC
-	-	TRBV4-2	TRBJ2-6	CASSQAAGAGANVLTF	TGTGCCAGCAGCCAAGCGGCAGGAGCTGGGGCCAACGTCCTGACTTTC
-	-	TRBV6-4	TRBJ2-2	CASSREQGPGELFF	TGTGCCAGCAGTAGGGAACAGGGCCCCGGGGAGCTGTTTTTT